This is a list of T cell receptor beta chains from one sample in a study of PD-L1 blockade in urothelial cancer. Measured with immunoSEQ multiplex PCR; TCRdb has only the in-frame clones, and not every one. The repertoire holds 70,000 to 100,000 clones, with 80% to 85% as singletons. This specimen was PBMCs, taken around atezolizumab (anti-PD-L1) treatment. These receptors came from a man aged 55-75 years with urothelial cancer. CDR3s include the opening cysteine and the closing phenylalanine or tryptophan. Each record gives: J gene, D gene, V gene, clone size, CDR3 protein, CDR3 DNA. The D gene is left open where the match is weak. Clone size is given for some rows only: seen once, a few or many times, or a class if the clone is expanded.

>TRBJ2-5|TRBD2|TRBV18|.
CASSGVLLAGGQETQYF
TGTGCCAGCTCAGGAGTCCTACTAGCGGGGGGCCAAGAGACCCAGTACTTC
>TRBJ2-7|TRBD2|TRBV4-3|.
CASKRSRGGPYEQYF
TGCGCCAGCAAACGAAGTCGGGGGGGACCCTACGAGCAGTACTTC
>TRBJ2-3|.|TRBV11-2|.
CASSLASVDTQYF
TGTGCCAGCAGCTTAGCCTCAGTCGATACGCAGTATTTT
>TRBJ1-3|TRBD1|TRBV2|.
CASSEDRGNTIYF
TGTGCCAGCAGTGAGGACAGGGGAAACACCATATATTTT
>TRBJ1-2|TRBD1|TRBV28|.
CASSFWSGQGALNHGYTF
TGTGCCAGCAGTTTCTGGTCGGGACAGGGGGCGTTAAACCATGGCTACACCTTC
>TRBJ2-5|.|TRBV9|.
CASSVSRGQETQYF
TGTGCCAGCAGCGTATCGCGGGGTCAAGAGACCCAGTACTTC
>TRBJ2-1|TRBD2|TRBV19|.
CASSIVGGRADEQFF
TGTGCCAGTAGTATAGTGGGCGGGAGGGCTGATGAGCAGTTCTTC
>TRBJ1-5|TRBD1|TRBV6-1|few
CASSGTGPRPQHF
TGTGCCAGCAGTGGGACAGGGCCAAGGCCCCAGCATTTT
>TRBJ2-1|.|TRBV4-3|.
CASSQELAASSYNEQFF
TGCGCCAGCAGCCAAGAATTAGCGGCGAGCTCCTACAATGAGCAGTTCTTC
>TRBJ2-1|TRBD1|TRBV5-6|few
CASSLTWDRSYNEQFF
TGTGCCAGCAGCTTGACCTGGGACAGATCCTACAATGAGCAGTTCTTC
>TRBJ2-7|TRBD1|TRBV19|.
CASRSGTGSSYEQYF
TGTGCCAGTAGGTCCGGGACAGGGTCTTCCTACGAGCAGTACTTC
>TRBJ1-5|.|TRBV7-2|.
CASSLGAGLGQPQHF
TGTGCCAGCAGCTTAGGTGCAGGGCTCGGCCAGCCCCAGCATTTT
>TRBJ1-4|.|TRBV5-1|.
CASSIGMAREKLFF
TGCGCCAGCAGCATCGGGATGGCAAGAGAAAAACTGTTTTTT
>TRBJ2-7|TRBD2|TRBV7-3|.
CASSTINGLAGGLSSYEQYF
TGTGCCAGCAGCACAATAAATGGACTAGCGGGGGGGCTATCCTCCTACGAGCAGTACTTC
>TRBJ1-2|TRBD1|TRBV5-1|.
CASSLEAGGFGYTF
TGCGCCAGCAGCTTGGAAGCAGGGGGCTTTGGCTACACCTTC
>TRBJ2-3|TRBD2|TRBV6-1|.
CASRERGLAEDTQYF
TGTGCCAGCAGAGAAAGGGGACTAGCCGAAGATACGCAGTATTTT
>TRBJ1-5|.|TRBV6-5|few
CASSQGPGQPQHF
TGTGCCAGCAGCCAGGGGCCTGGTCAGCCCCAGCATTTT
>TRBJ2-1|TRBD2|TRBV2|.
CASKPGLAGGRPYNEQFF
TGTGCCAGCAAACCGGGACTAGCGGGAGGGCGCCCCTACAATGAGCAGTTCTTC
>TRBJ2-3|.|TRBV5-4|.
CASSLGSGRTDTQYF
TGTGCCAGCAGCTTGGGGTCCGGTCGCACAGATACGCAGTATTTT
>TRBJ2-2|.|TRBV9|few
CASSETGRHTGELFF
TGTGCCAGCAGCGAGACAGGGAGGCACACCGGGGAGCTGTTTTTT
>TRBJ1-2|TRBD1|TRBV10-3|.
CAISANGNRGDGYTF
TGTGCCATCAGCGCAAACGGAAACAGGGGAGATGGCTACACCTTC
>TRBJ1-4|.|TRBV10-3|.
CAISESDNGRLNEKLFF
TGTGCCATCAGTGAGTCCGATAATGGGAGACTTAATGAAAAACTGTTTTTT
>TRBJ1-1|TRBD1|TRBV2|medium-sized
CASKPGTANTEAFF
TGTGCCAGTAAGCCCGGGACAGCTAACACTGAAGCTTTCTTT
>TRBJ1-2|.|TRBV5-3|.
CARSLGGRGYGYTF
TGTGCCAGAAGCTTGGGGGGTCGGGGATATGGCTACACCTTC
>TRBJ1-3|TRBD1|TRBV28|.
CASSPIGPQGNTIYF
TGTGCCAGCAGTCCTATCGGGCCACAGGGGAACACCATATATTTT
>TRBJ1-1|.|TRBV19|once
CASSIGGMNTEAFF
TGTGCCAGTAGTATAGGAGGGATGAACACTGAAGCTTTCTTT
>TRBJ2-4|TRBD2|TRBV5-5|.
CASSETSGGAREGKNIQYF
TGTGCCAGCAGCGAGACTAGCGGGGGGGCCAGAGAGGGCAAAAACATTCAGTACTTC
>TRBJ2-3|.|TRBV4-1|.
CASSQGPTDTQYF
TGCGCCAGCAGCCAAGGGCCCACAGATACGCAGTATTTT
>TRBJ2-2|.|TRBV29-1|.
CSVSRSAGELFF
TGCAGCGTGAGCCGGTCGGCCGGGGAGCTGTTTTTT
>TRBJ1-2|TRBD1|TRBV6-5|.
CASSYGGSGGDGYTF
TGTGCCAGCAGTTACGGGGGATCAGGGGGCGATGGCTACACCTTC
>TRBJ1-3|TRBD1|TRBV4-3|.
CASSQYRGSGNTIYF
TGCGCCAGCAGCCAATACAGGGGCTCTGGAAACACCATATATTTT
>TRBJ2-7|TRBD1|TRBV5-1|.
CASSFSGTGYEQYF
TGCGCCAGCAGCTTTTCCGGGACAGGGTACGAGCAGTACTTC
>TRBJ2-7|.|TRBV9|.
CASSVRTETYEQYF
TGTGCCAGCAGCGTACGGACAGAGACCTACGAGCAGTACTTC
>TRBJ2-5|.|TRBV18|.
CASSPQGPASSEVFRTGWETQYF
TGTGCCAGCTCACCACAGGGCCCCGCGAGTAGTGAGGTCTTCCGGACTGGCTGGGAGACCCAGTACTTC
>TRBJ1-1|.|TRBV27|.
CASSEIGRNTEAFF
TGTGCCAGCAGTGAAATAGGGAGGAACACTGAAGCTTTCTTT
>TRBJ1-1|TRBD1|TRBV10-1|few
CASSESSGQGVGAFF
TGCGCCAGCAGTGAGTCGAGTGGACAGGGCGTGGGAGCTTTCTTT
>TRBJ1-1|TRBD1|TRBV5-1|.
CASSLGQGAGTEAFF
TGCGCCAGCAGCCTGGGACAGGGGGCGGGGACTGAAGCTTTCTTT
>TRBJ2-2|TRBD1|TRBV10-1|.
CASSANNRGDTGELFF
TGCGCCAGCAGTGCTAACAACAGGGGGGACACCGGGGAGCTGTTTTTT
>TRBJ2-5|TRBD1|TRBV5-4|.
CASRRQGGETQYF
TGTGCCAGCAGGAGACAGGGTGGGGAGACCCAGTACTTC